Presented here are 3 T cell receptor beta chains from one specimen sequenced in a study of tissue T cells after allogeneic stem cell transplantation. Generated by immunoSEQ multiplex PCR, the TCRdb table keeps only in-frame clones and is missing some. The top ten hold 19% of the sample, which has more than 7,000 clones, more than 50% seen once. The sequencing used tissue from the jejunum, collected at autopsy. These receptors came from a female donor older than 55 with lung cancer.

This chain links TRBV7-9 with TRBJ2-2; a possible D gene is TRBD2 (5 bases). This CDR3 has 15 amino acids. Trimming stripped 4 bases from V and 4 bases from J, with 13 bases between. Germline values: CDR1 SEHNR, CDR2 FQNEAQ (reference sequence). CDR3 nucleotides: TGTGCCAGCAGCTCCCGACCTGAGGGCACCGGGGAGCTGTTTTTT. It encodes CASSSRPEGTGELFF.

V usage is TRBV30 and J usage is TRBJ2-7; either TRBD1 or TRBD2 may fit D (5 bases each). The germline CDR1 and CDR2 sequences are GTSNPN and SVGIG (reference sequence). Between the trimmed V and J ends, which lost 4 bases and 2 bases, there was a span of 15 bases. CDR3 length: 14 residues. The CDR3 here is CAWISGTATYEQYF. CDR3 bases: TGTGCCTGGATTAGTGGGACGGCAACCTACGAGCAGTACTTC. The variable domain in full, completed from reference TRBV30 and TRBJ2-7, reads SQTIHQWPATLVQPVGSPLSLECTVEGTSNPNLYWYRQAAGRGLQLLFYSVGIGQISSEVPQNLSASRPQDRQFILSSKKLLLSDSGFYLCAWISGTATYEQYFGPGTRLTVT.

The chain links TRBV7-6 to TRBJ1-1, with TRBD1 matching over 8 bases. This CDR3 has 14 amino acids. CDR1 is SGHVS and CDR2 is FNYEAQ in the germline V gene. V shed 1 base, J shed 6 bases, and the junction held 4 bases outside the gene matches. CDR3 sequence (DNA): TGTGCCAGCAGCTTAGGACAGGGGCGACCTGAAGCTTTCTTT. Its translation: CASSLGQGRPEAFF.